A selection of T cell receptor beta chains follows, all from one sample in a study of blood T cell repertoires in COVID-19. The protocol was immunoSEQ multiplex PCR, while the TCRdb copy is restricted to in-frame clones and leaves out a portion. The table lists roughly 25,000 clones, about nine tenths of them singletons, with about 3% in the top ten. Sequencing used peripheral blood. These receptors all stem from a human donor in a cohort sampled during active COVID-19. The CDR3 runs from the conserved cysteine through the conserved F or W. Fields, in order: D gene, J gene, V gene, clone size, CDR3 DNA, CDR3 protein. The D gene is left open where the match is weak. The listing skips clone size in some rows; elsewhere it reads once, few, many or a size class.

d_gene: TRBD1; j_gene: TRBJ2-1; v_gene: TRBV27; abundance: .; CDR3nt: TGTGCCAGCAGTCAAATAGGGACAGGGGGAGGCTACAATGAGCAGTTCTTC; CDR3aa: CASSQIGTGGGYNEQFF
d_gene: TRBD2; j_gene: TRBJ2-3; v_gene: TRBV27; abundance: once; CDR3nt: TGTGCCAGCAGTTCAGGACTAGCGGGGCGCACAGATACGCAGTATTTT; CDR3aa: CASSSGLAGRTDTQYF
d_gene: TRBD1; j_gene: TRBJ2-1; v_gene: TRBV11-2; abundance: .; CDR3nt: TGTGCCAGCAGGGGACAGGGGTACAATGAGCAGTTCTTC; CDR3aa: CASRGQGYNEQFF
d_gene: .; j_gene: TRBJ2-7; v_gene: TRBV19; abundance: .; CDR3nt: TGTGCCAGTAGTATCGCCATCTACGGCCCTAGGTACGAGCAGTACTTC; CDR3aa: CASSIAIYGPRYEQYF
d_gene: .; j_gene: TRBJ1-3; v_gene: TRBV9; abundance: few; CDR3nt: TGTGCCAGTTCCAAAAACTCTGGAAACACCATATATTTT; CDR3aa: CASSKNSGNTIYF
d_gene: TRBD2; j_gene: TRBJ2-3; v_gene: TRBV6-5; abundance: .; CDR3nt: TGTGCCAGCGGGGAGGGTTCAGCAGATACGCAGTATTTT; CDR3aa: CASGEGSADTQYF
d_gene: TRBD1; j_gene: TRBJ1-1; v_gene: TRBV2; abundance: once; CDR3nt: TGTGCCAGCAGAGCCGGGACAGGGTCCACTGAAGCTTTCTTT; CDR3aa: CASRAGTGSTEAFF
d_gene: TRBD2; j_gene: TRBJ2-1; v_gene: TRBV6-5; abundance: .; CDR3nt: TGTGCCAGCAGTTCCCGACTAGCGGGTACCTACAATGAGCAGTTCTTC; CDR3aa: CASSSRLAGTYNEQFF
d_gene: .; j_gene: TRBJ1-5; v_gene: TRBV6-6; abundance: few; CDR3nt: TGTGCCAGCAGTCGGGCGGATCAGCCCCAGCATTTT; CDR3aa: CASSRADQPQHF
d_gene: TRBD2; j_gene: TRBJ2-1; v_gene: TRBV7-3; abundance: .; CDR3nt: TGTGCCAGCAGCTTAACGAAGGGTAGCGGGGGTAAATGGTCCTACAATGAGCAGTTCTTC; CDR3aa: CASSLTKGSGGKWSYNEQFF
d_gene: .; j_gene: TRBJ1-6; v_gene: TRBV7-3; abundance: .; CDR3nt: TGTGCCAGCAGCTTAGGGGGCTCAGGGGTCTATTCACCCCTCCACTTT; CDR3aa: CASSLGGSGVYSPLHF
d_gene: TRBD1; j_gene: TRBJ2-4; v_gene: TRBV28; abundance: .; CDR3nt: TGTGCCAGCAGCTTCCTCCTGGACAGGGCTCTAGCCAAAAACATTCAGTACTTC; CDR3aa: CASSFLLDRALAKNIQYF
d_gene: .; j_gene: TRBJ1-5; v_gene: TRBV28; abundance: once; CDR3nt: TGTGCCAGCGGGAGGGGACAGCCCCAGCATTTT; CDR3aa: CASGRGQPQHF
d_gene: .; j_gene: TRBJ1-1; v_gene: TRBV4-2; abundance: .; CDR3nt: TGTGCCAGCAGATCCACCTTCCGGGGGGGCTTAACTGAAGCTTTCTTT; CDR3aa: CASRSTFRGGLTEAFF
d_gene: .; j_gene: TRBJ2-1; v_gene: TRBV10-3; abundance: .; CDR3nt: TGTGCCATCAGTGAGTCTCCGGGATACTACAATGAGCAGTTCTTC; CDR3aa: CAISESPGYYNEQFF
d_gene: .; j_gene: TRBJ1-5; v_gene: TRBV7-2; abundance: once; CDR3nt: TGTGCCAGCAGCCCACGGGGGGGCAATCAGCCCCAGCATTTT; CDR3aa: CASSPRGGNQPQHF
d_gene: TRBD1; j_gene: TRBJ1-2; v_gene: TRBV14; abundance: few; CDR3nt: TGTGCCAGCAGTTCACAGGGGGCCTTTAACTATGGCTACACCTTC; CDR3aa: CASSSQGAFNYGYTF
d_gene: TRBD1; j_gene: TRBJ2-5; v_gene: TRBV28; abundance: .; CDR3nt: TGTGCCAGCAGCGGGACAGGGAGACGGGAGACCCAGTACTTC; CDR3aa: CASSGTGRRETQYF
d_gene: TRBD1; j_gene: TRBJ2-1; v_gene: TRBV19; abundance: .; CDR3nt: TGTGCCAGTCGCCCGGGACAGGGAACCACAGGGGAGCAGTTCTTC; CDR3aa: CASRPGQGTTGEQFF
d_gene: .; j_gene: TRBJ1-1; v_gene: TRBV7-2; abundance: .; CDR3nt: TGTGCCAGCAGCTTGGTCAGGAACACTGAAGCTTTCTTT; CDR3aa: CASSLVRNTEAFF
d_gene: TRBD1; j_gene: TRBJ2-1; v_gene: TRBV5-1; abundance: .; CDR3nt: TGCGCCAGCAGGGGCCGGACAGGGGGCATCAATGAGCAGTTCTTC; CDR3aa: CASRGRTGGINEQFF
d_gene: .; j_gene: TRBJ2-3; v_gene: TRBV2; abundance: .; CDR3nt: TGTGCCAGTCAAGCTGACCTAGACACAGATACGCAGTATTTT; CDR3aa: CASQADLDTDTQYF
d_gene: .; j_gene: TRBJ2-7; v_gene: TRBV12-3/TRBV12-4; abundance: once; CDR3nt: TGTGCCAGCAGTCCCTACAGGGAACAGCAGTACTTC; CDR3aa: CASSPYREQQYF
d_gene: TRBD1; j_gene: TRBJ1-1; v_gene: TRBV27; abundance: .; CDR3nt: TGTGCCAGCTCAAGGGACAGGCGATACATGAACACTGAAGCTTTCTTT; CDR3aa: CASSRDRRYMNTEAFF
d_gene: TRBD1; j_gene: TRBJ1-2; v_gene: TRBV25-1; abundance: .; CDR3nt: TGTGCCAGCCAACCGGGACAGGGGCATGGCTACACCTTC; CDR3aa: CASQPGQGHGYTF
d_gene: .; j_gene: TRBJ1-2; v_gene: TRBV5-1; abundance: .; CDR3nt: TGCGCCAGCAGCTTGGGGGACACGTATGGCTACACCTTC; CDR3aa: CASSLGDTYGYTF
d_gene: TRBD1; j_gene: TRBJ2-7; v_gene: TRBV6-5; abundance: .; CDR3nt: TGTGCCACCTTAGACAGGGGACTCTCCTACGAGCAGTACTTC; CDR3aa: CATLDRGLSYEQYF
d_gene: TRBD1; j_gene: TRBJ1-6; v_gene: TRBV3-1/TRBV3-2; abundance: .; CDR3nt: TGTGCCAGCAGCCTCCGACAGGGTCTGGGATCACCCCTCCACTTT; CDR3aa: CASSLRQGLGSPLHF
d_gene: TRBD1; j_gene: TRBJ2-2; v_gene: TRBV5-6; abundance: .; CDR3nt: TGTGCCAGCAGCCTACAGGGGATGAACACCGGGGAGCTGTTTTTT; CDR3aa: CASSLQGMNTGELFF
d_gene: .; j_gene: TRBJ2-3; v_gene: TRBV29-1; abundance: .; CDR3nt: TGCAGCGTTGAAGGCCACGAGGTTTGGGATACGCAGTATTTT; CDR3aa: CSVEGHEVWDTQYF
d_gene: TRBD2; j_gene: TRBJ2-7; v_gene: TRBV11-2; abundance: .; CDR3nt: TGTGCCAGCAGCTCCTGGGGTAGCGGGGCCTTGGAGCAGTACTTC; CDR3aa: CASSSWGSGALEQYF
d_gene: .; j_gene: TRBJ2-2; v_gene: TRBV11-2; abundance: .; CDR3nt: TGTGCCAGCAGCTCTGGGGGCTTGACCGGGGAGCTGTTTTTT; CDR3aa: CASSSGGLTGELFF
d_gene: TRBD2; j_gene: TRBJ2-1; v_gene: TRBV4-2; abundance: .; CDR3nt: TGTGCCAGCGGAGTTAGCGGGGTGCCCTACAATGAGCAGTTCTTC; CDR3aa: CASGVSGVPYNEQFF
d_gene: TRBD2; j_gene: TRBJ2-5; v_gene: TRBV6-6; abundance: .; CDR3nt: TGTGCCAGCAGTCGAAGGACTAGCGGGGGGGCAAGAGAGACCCAGTACTTC; CDR3aa: CASSRRTSGGARETQYF
d_gene: TRBD2; j_gene: TRBJ2-1; v_gene: TRBV6-4; abundance: once; CDR3nt: TGTGCCAGCAGTGACTTACTAGCGGGGGGGCCCAATGAGCAGTTCTTC; CDR3aa: CASSDLLAGGPNEQFF
d_gene: .; j_gene: TRBJ2-1; v_gene: TRBV5-1; abundance: .; CDR3nt: TGCGCCAGCAGCTTGTCTAAGAGGGTCAATGAGCAGTTCTTC; CDR3aa: CASSLSKRVNEQFF
d_gene: TRBD1; j_gene: TRBJ2-4; v_gene: TRBV29-1; abundance: .; CDR3nt: TGCAGCGTTGGATGGGGGGGACAGGGTATTAGGGCCAAAAACATTCAGTACTTC; CDR3aa: CSVGWGGQGIRAKNIQYF
d_gene: TRBD1; j_gene: TRBJ1-1; v_gene: TRBV6-5; abundance: .; CDR3nt: TGTGCCAGCAGCCCACAGGGGGCGCGCACTGAAGCTTTCTTT; CDR3aa: CASSPQGARTEAFF
d_gene: .; j_gene: TRBJ1-4; v_gene: TRBV20-1; abundance: .; CDR3nt: TGCAGTGCTAGGGCCGATGAAAAACTGTTTTTT; CDR3aa: CSARADEKLFF
d_gene: .; j_gene: TRBJ1-5; v_gene: TRBV6-1; abundance: .; CDR3nt: TGTGCCAGCAGTGAAGTCGTTCATCAGCCCCAGCATTTT; CDR3aa: CASSEVVHQPQHF
d_gene: .; j_gene: TRBJ1-3; v_gene: TRBV7-8; abundance: few; CDR3nt: TGTGCCAGCAGCCCCCAAGGGCAGGGCTTTGGAAACACCATATATTTT; CDR3aa: CASSPQGQGFGNTIYF
d_gene: .; j_gene: TRBJ2-1; v_gene: TRBV9; abundance: .; CDR3nt: TGTGCCAGCAGCCAGCTAGGACAAAACTACAATGAGCAGTTCTTC; CDR3aa: CASSQLGQNYNEQFF
d_gene: TRBD1; j_gene: TRBJ2-3; v_gene: TRBV7-2; abundance: .; CDR3nt: TGTGCCAGCAGCCTTGGACAGGGGCGCACAGATACGCAGTATTTT; CDR3aa: CASSLGQGRTDTQYF
d_gene: TRBD1; j_gene: TRBJ1-5; v_gene: TRBV25-1; abundance: .; CDR3nt: TGTGCCAGCAGTGTCTCGGACAGGGAGGCTCAGCCCCAGCATTTT; CDR3aa: CASSVSDREAQPQHF
d_gene: TRBD2; j_gene: TRBJ2-2; v_gene: TRBV11-2; abundance: .; CDR3nt: TGTGCCAGCAGCAACGGACTAGCTCGGACCGGGGAGCTGTTTTTT; CDR3aa: CASSNGLARTGELFF
d_gene: .; j_gene: TRBJ1-2; v_gene: TRBV5-1; abundance: .; CDR3nt: TGCGCCAGCAGCTTGGATGGCTTCGGCTACACCTTC; CDR3aa: CASSLDGFGYTF
d_gene: TRBD1; j_gene: TRBJ2-7; v_gene: TRBV7-8; abundance: few; CDR3nt: TGTGCCAGCAGCGGTCAGACAGGGGCTAGCTCCTACGAGCAGTACTTC; CDR3aa: CASSGQTGASSYEQYF
d_gene: .; j_gene: TRBJ1-2; v_gene: TRBV6-5; abundance: .; CDR3nt: TGTGCCAGCAGTTACTCAGGAGGGGCGGATGGCTACACCTTC; CDR3aa: CASSYSGGADGYTF
d_gene: TRBD1; j_gene: TRBJ1-1; v_gene: TRBV6-1; abundance: .; CDR3nt: TGTGCCAGCAGTGAGAGACAGGGCCGAACTGAAGCTTTCTTT; CDR3aa: CASSERQGRTEAFF
d_gene: TRBD1; j_gene: TRBJ1-1; v_gene: TRBV7-3; abundance: .; CDR3nt: TGTGCCAGCAGCACAGGGGGGACTGAAGCTTTCTTT; CDR3aa: CASSTGGTEAFF
d_gene: .; j_gene: TRBJ1-2; v_gene: TRBV5-1; abundance: .; CDR3nt: TGCGCCAGCAGCTTGGGGACAGCGAGATATGGCTACACCTTC; CDR3aa: CASSLGTARYGYTF
d_gene: .; j_gene: TRBJ1-2; v_gene: TRBV2; abundance: once; CDR3nt: TGTGCCAGCAGTGAAAAGGGGGTCTACACCTTC; CDR3aa: CASSEKGVYTF
d_gene: .; j_gene: TRBJ1-1; v_gene: TRBV5-1; abundance: .; CDR3nt: TGCGCCAGCAGCTCCGGTCCGAACACTGAAGCTTTCTTT; CDR3aa: CASSSGPNTEAFF
d_gene: .; j_gene: TRBJ2-3; v_gene: TRBV19; abundance: .; CDR3nt: TGTGCCAGTAGTATCGGGGGGCCAGATACGCAGTATTTT; CDR3aa: CASSIGGPDTQYF
d_gene: .; j_gene: TRBJ1-1; v_gene: TRBV27; abundance: .; CDR3nt: TGTGCCAGCAGTTTAGGAGGGAACGCTTTCTTT; CDR3aa: CASSLGGNAFF
d_gene: TRBD2; j_gene: TRBJ2-1; v_gene: TRBV5-1; abundance: medium-sized; CDR3nt: TGCGCCAGCAGCTACACCGGACTAGCGGGGGTATACAATGAGCAGTTCTTC; CDR3aa: CASSYTGLAGVYNEQFF
d_gene: TRBD1; j_gene: TRBJ1-2; v_gene: TRBV5-6; abundance: .; CDR3nt: TGTGCCAGCAGCTTGACAGGGGCCTCCTATGGCTACACCTTC; CDR3aa: CASSLTGASYGYTF
d_gene: TRBD1; j_gene: TRBJ2-3; v_gene: TRBV27; abundance: .; CDR3nt: TGTGCCAGCAGTTGGGGACAGGGAGTATTAAAGACAGATACGCAGTATTTT; CDR3aa: CASSWGQGVLKTDTQYF
d_gene: .; j_gene: TRBJ1-5; v_gene: TRBV5-1; abundance: .; CDR3nt: TGCGCCAGCAGCACCTTTCCAGGGAGCAATCAGCCCCAGCATTTT; CDR3aa: CASSTFPGSNQPQHF